One sample yielded the 20 T cell receptor beta chains listed below, sequenced in a study of cytomegalovirus exposure and HLA in healthy donors. With 60 Vbeta and 13 Jbeta primers, the PCR was carried out. Repertoires were generated with immunoSEQ multiplex PCR, while TCRdb's copy carries only in-frame clones and drops some. The table has some 190,000 clones, about 86% seen once; the top ten hold about 1.7%. Sample: PBMCs. The receptor source for this set is a man aged 40-50 years in good health and CMV-seropositive.

The J gene is TRBJ1-1, the V gene TRBV28; TRBD1 might be the D (5 bases). Per the germline V gene, CDR1 is MDHEN and CDR2 is SYDVKM. The CDR3 spans 13 residues. Trimming took off 6 bases at V and 5 bases at J, with 13 bases between the two ends. The CDR3 reads CASSGWGDTEAFF. The DNA of the CDR3 is TGTGCCAGCAGCGGTTGGGGGGATACTGAAGCTTTCTTT.

CDR3 DNA: TGTGCCAGCACTCCCTCTCGGCGGACAGGGTCTTGGTTTGGAAACACCATATATTTT. Translated, it gives CASTPSRRTGSWFGNTIYF. This rearrangement joins TRBV6-4 to TRBJ1-3, with 8 bases aligning to TRBD1. Germline CDR1 reads MRHNA; CDR2 reads SNTAGT. CDR3 length: 19 amino acids. V lost 7 bases, J lost 3 bases, and 20 bases stayed unmatched.

This clone was picked up one time. As DNA, the CDR3 is TGTGCCAGCAGCTTCAATGGGAGAGCTAACTATGGCTACACCTTC. Translating gives CASSFNGRANYGYTF. The genes are TRBV5-6 and TRBJ1-2; D not resolved. Trimming took 2 bases from V and 0 from J, leaving 11 bases between them. The CDR3 sequence is 15 residues long. Looked up from germline, CDR1 is SGHDT and CDR2 is YYEEEE. Variable domain in full (rest from reference TRBV5-6 and TRBJ1-2): DAGVTQSPTHLIKTRGQQVTLRCSPKSGHDTVSWYQQALGQGPQFIFQYYEEEERQRGNFPDRFSGHQFPNYSSELNVNALLLGDSALYLCASSFNGRANYGYTFGSGTRLTVV.

V gene TRBV6-6 combines with J gene TRBJ1-3, with TRBD1 identical over 9 bases. Germline trimming cut 1 base from V and 4 bases from J; bases unmatched to any gene: 5. The CDR3 extends over 16 amino acids. The germline gives CDR1 MNHNY, CDR2 SVGAGI (reference sequence). The CDR3 is CASSYLGTGPGNTIYF. The CDR3 coding sequence is TGTGCCAGCAGTTACTTGGGGACAGGGCCGGGAAACACCATATATTTT.

V and J are TRBV19 and TRBJ2-1; 10 bases fit TRBD2. Germline lookup yields CDR1 LNHDA and CDR2 SQIVND (reference sequence). The CDR3 contains 16 residues. The V and J ends lost 3 bases and 2 bases, in that order; junction bases with no gene match: 4. CDR3 nucleotide sequence: TGTGCCAGTAGTATTGGAGGGACTAGCGCCTACAATGAGCAGTTCTTC. Translating gives CASSIGGTSAYNEQFF.

V and J are TRBV5-1 and TRBJ1-1; D is possibly TRBD1 (5 bases). The CDR3 covers 14 residues. Trimming shortened V by 1 base and J by 5 bases, and 12 bases separated the two germline ends. Germline assignment: CDR1 SGHRS and CDR2 YFSETQ. CDR3 in amino acids: CASSLLGVGTEAFF. The CDR3 DNA reads TGCGCCAGCAGCTTGTTAGGGGTGGGGACTGAAGCTTTCTTT.

This rearrangement joins TRBV5-1 to TRBJ2-3; D possibly corresponds to TRBD1 (6 bases). Trimming took 7 bases from V and 1 from J, leaving 13 bases between them. The germline V gene encodes CDR1 SGHRS and CDR2 YFSETQ. The CDR3 extends over 14 amino acids. In DNA form, the CDR3 reads TGCGCCAGCGGAGACAGGTCTGGCACAGATACGCAGTATTTT. Amino acids: CASGDRSGTDTQYF.

The chain couples TRBV7-3 to TRBJ2-1, with TRBD1 identical over 7 bases. The junction had 4 bases not matched to a gene; V was cut back by 5 bases and J by 0 bases. The CDR3 runs to 15 residues. CDR1 SGHTA and CDR2 FQGTGA come from the germline V gene. The CDR3 bases are TGTGCCAGCAGCGCGGACAGGTCCTCCTACAATGAGCAGTTCTTC. Encoded protein: CASSADRSSYNEQFF.

This chain connects TRBV5-1 to TRBJ1-2, with 7 bases aligning to TRBD1. CDR1 is SGHRS, CDR2 YFSETQ, per germline. This CDR3 contains 15 residues. Germline trimming cut 3 bases from V and 5 bases from J; bases unmatched to any gene: 10. CDR3 nucleotides: TGCGCCAGCAGCTCTACAGGGGATATAGGATATGGCTACACCTTC. Amino acids: CASSSTGDIGYGYTF.

The rearrangement joins TRBV7-2 to TRBJ1-2; perhaps TRBD1 as D (5 bases). The V gene's germline CDR1 is SGHTA and CDR2 FQGNSA. Trimming stripped 4 bases from V and 7 bases from J, with 16 bases between. This CDR3 comprises 14 residues. This CDR3 is CASSWGGQGGGYTF. The CDR3 DNA is TGTGCCAGCAGCTGGGGTGGTCAGGGTGGTGGCTACACCTTC.

V usage is TRBV4-2 and J usage is TRBJ2-1; D might be TRBD1 (6 bases). This CDR3 region has 18 residues. Trimming removed 1 base from V and 0 bases from J, with 16 bases in between. The germline V gene encodes CDR1 LGHNA and CDR2 YNFKEQ. This CDR3 reads CASSQVGRDTSSYNEQFF. The CDR3 DNA is TGTGCCAGCAGCCAAGTGGGCCGGGACACGAGCTCCTACAATGAGCAGTTCTTC.

This chain links TRBV29-1 with TRBJ2-2; TRBD2 might be the D (5 bases). V lost 5 bases, J lost 5 bases, and 18 bases lay in between. The germline V gene encodes CDR1 SQVTM and CDR2 ANQGSEA. This CDR3 has 15 residues. The CDR3 protein is CSVSITGRETGELFF. The CDR3 DNA sequence: TGCAGCGTTTCGATAACGGGGAGAGAAACCGGGGAGCTGTTTTTT.

The chain's CDR3 is CASSPHSQGAVYEQYF. The CDR3 nucleotides read TGTGCCAGCAGCCCTCACAGTCAGGGGGCAGTCTACGAGCAGTACTTC. The chain is built from TRBV11-1 and TRBJ2-7; TRBD1 matches 8 bases. This CDR3 is built from 16 residues. Losses at the gene ends were 5 bases for V and 3 bases for J; bases not matched to a gene: 12. The V gene's germline CDR1 is SGHAT and CDR2 FQDESV (reference sequence).

The chain uses TRBV7-2 and TRBJ1-6, with 9 bases matching TRBD1. Germline CDR1 and CDR2: SGHTA and FQGNSA. The CDR3 totals 16 residues. V shed 5 bases and J 10 bases; nucleotides not matched to a gene: 12. This chain's CDR3 is CASSLGLGQGRSPLHF. CDR3 nucleotide sequence: TGTGCCAGCAGCCTTGGTCTGGGACAGGGAAGGTCACCCCTCCACTTT.

The chain uses TRBV30 and TRBJ2-1; 7 bases fit TRBD2. Looked up from germline, CDR1 is GTSNPN and CDR2 is SVGIG (reference sequence). The ends lost 1 base at V and 0 bases at J; junction bases unmatched: 3. This CDR3 comprises 15 residues. CDR3 in DNA: TGTGCCTGGAGTGCTACTAGCGCCTCCTACAATGAGCAGTTCTTC. It encodes CAWSATSASYNEQFF. Complete variable domain (other parts from reference TRBV30 and TRBJ2-1): SQTIHQWPATLVQPVGSPLSLECTVEGTSNPNLYWYRQAAGRGLQLLFYSVGIGQISSEVPQNLSASRPQDRQFILSSKKLLLSDSGFYLCAWSATSASYNEQFFGPGTRLTVL.

The rearrangement links TRBV6-5 to TRBJ2-3, with D perhaps matching TRBD2 (5 bases). Germline V CDR1 and CDR2: MNHEY, SVGAGI. The V end lost 5 bases, the J end lost 3 bases, and 9 bases lay between the germline ends. This CDR3 comprises 13 residues. The CDR3 sequence: CASSRGETDTQYF. The CDR3 DNA reads TGTGCCAGCAGTCGGGGAGAAACAGATACGCAGTATTTT.

For the CDR3, the DNA is TGTGCCTGGAGGGCGGGACAGTTCTATGGCTACACCTTC. Translation: CAWRAGQFYGYTF. The rearrangement uses TRBV30 and TRBJ1-2, with 7 bases that match TRBD1. Germline V gene data show CDR1 as GTSNPN and CDR2 as SVGIG (reference sequence). The CDR3 extends over 13 amino acids. Trimming cost V 3 bases and J 4 bases; bases outside gene matches: 5.

V is TRBV4-1 and J is TRBJ1-5; a possible D gene is TRBD1 (6 bases). Trimming pared 4 bases from V and 0 bases from J, leaving 13 bases between. This CDR3 region has 16 residues. Germline V gives CDR1 MGHRA, CDR2 YSYEKL. The CDR3 region has the DNA TGCGCCAGCAGCCGACTGACAGGAGTTAGCAATCAGCCCCAGCATTTT. Residues: CASSRLTGVSNQPQHF.

Note on this clone: Germline and junction disagree at one end, which may indicate a read error. The rearrangement joins TRBV7-9 to TRBJ2-1, with a tentative D call TRBD1 (5 bases). In germline, CDR1 is SEHNR, CDR2 FQNEAQ (reference sequence). The CDR3 totals 16 residues. The CDR3 protein is CSSSYRQSHSYNEQFF. The CDR3 DNA reads TGTTCCAGCAGCTACAGACAGTCACACTCCTACAATGAGCAGTTCTTC.

The chain combines TRBV7-3 with TRBJ1-5, with no clear D. The germline CDR1 and CDR2 sequences are SGHTA and FQGTGA. Trimming pared 5 bases from V and 3 bases from J, leaving 17 bases between. CDR3 length: 16 amino acids. The CDR3 nucleotides are TGTGCCAGCAGCGCGGGCCCCCGGGGATCCAATCAGCCCCAGCATTTT. As protein: CASSAGPRGSNQPQHF.